Below, 27 T cell receptor beta chains from the same sample are listed, as sequenced in a study of shared clonotypes between healthy human individuals. Method: immunoSEQ multiplex PCR; TCRdb's copy keeps in-frame clones and lacks some. The table has about 2.4 million clones, more than 80% seen once. The material sequenced was naive CD4+ T cells sorted from blood. This sample's subset: CD45RA+ positively selected. The receptors stem from a man in his late teens or twenties in good health.

This clone came up once. The CDR3 sequence is CASRPGTWTYEQYF. The CDR3 DNA follows: TGTGCCAGCCGTCCCGGGACTTGGACCTACGAGCAGTACTTC. The chain joins TRBV28 to TRBJ2-7; a weak D match, TRBD2 (6 bases). V was cut by 8 bases and J by 2 bases, with 16 bases left in between. Germline values: CDR1 MDHEN, CDR2 SYDVKM. The CDR3 consists of 14 residues.

CDR3 in DNA: TGCGCCAGCAGCTCCAACCGGACTAGCGGGAGGAGAAGCAATGAGCAGTTCTTC. Translating gives CASSSNRTSGRRSNEQFF. The gene calls are TRBV5-1 and TRBJ2-1, with 14 bases that match TRBD2. The CDR3 spans 18 residues. The V and J ends lost 3 bases and 6 bases, in that order; junction bases with no gene match: 11. The germline V gene encodes CDR1 SGHRS and CDR2 YFSETQ. The complete variable domain, with remaining parts taken from reference TRBV5-1 and TRBJ2-1, reads KAGVTQTPRYLIKTRGQQVTLSCSPISGHRSVSWYQQTPGQGLQFLFEYFSETQRNKGNFPGRFSGRQFSNSRSEMNVSTLELGDSALYLCASSSNRTSGRRSNEQFFGPGTRLTVL.

The chain links TRBV30 to TRBJ2-6; 8 nucleotides match TRBD1. CDR3 size: 17 residues. Trimming removed 3 bases from V and 0 bases from J; junction bases left unmatched: 7. Germline-derived CDR1 and CDR2 are GTSNPN and SVGIG (reference sequence). The CDR3, as DNA: TGTGCCTGGAGGGTCACAGGGGGACTCTCTGGGGCCAACGTCCTGACTTTC. Protein product: CAWRVTGGLSGANVLTF.

In the case of this clone: This sample also contains other DNA sequences that code for the same CDR3. The chain carries TRBV18 and TRBJ2-6; no clear D. Germline V lookup: CDR1 KGHSH, CDR2 LQKENI. The CDR3 has 14 amino acids. V was trimmed by 3 bases and J by 4 bases, leaving 7 bases between them. The CDR3 DNA follows: TGTGCCAGCTCACCGTTGACCGGGGCCAACGTCCTGACTTTC. The encoded protein is CASSPLTGANVLTF.

Concerning this clone itself: The identical CDR3 is also encoded by other nucleotide sequences in the sample. The chain links TRBV5-1 to TRBJ2-7, with 10 bases fitting TRBD1. CDR1 is SGHRS and CDR2 is YFSETQ in the germline V gene. CDR3 length equals 14 residues. Losses at the gene ends were 3 bases for V and 5 bases for J; bases not matched to a gene: 5. Here the CDR3 DNA reads TGCGCCAGCAGCTGGGGGACAGGGGTAGACGAGCAGTACTTC. Its protein is CASSWGTGVDEQYF.

The CDR3 region has the DNA TGTGCCAGCAGCTTCGGGCAGGGAATGAATGGCTACACCTTC. Its translation is CASSFGQGMNGYTF. The V and J genes are TRBV7-2 and TRBJ1-2; TRBD1 is a possible D gene (5 bases). The CDR3 loop spans 14 amino acids. Germline CDR1 is SGHTA and CDR2 is FQGNSA. V dropped 3 bases and J dropped 6 bases, with 14 bases sitting between them.

The V and J genes are TRBV5-1 and TRBJ1-2; the match to TRBD1 covers 7 bases. Per the germline V gene, CDR1 is SGHRS and CDR2 is YFSETQ. Losses at the gene ends were 1 base for V and 0 bases for J; bases not matched to a gene: 12. The CDR3 totals 18 residues. CDR3 sequence reads: CASSLTGDRKDTNYGYTF. DNA for the CDR3: TGCGCCAGCAGCTTGACGGGGGACAGAAAGGACACTAACTATGGCTACACCTTC.

The genes are TRBV7-2 and TRBJ2-1, with a tentative D call TRBD2 (6 bases). The germline V gene encodes CDR1 SGHTA and CDR2 FQGNSA. V gave up 5 bases and J gave up 9 bases, with 17 bases separating them. The CDR3 extends over 14 amino acids. CDR3 nucleotide sequence: TGTGCCAGCAGCGAAACTGGGGGGTGGGCTGAGCAGTTCTTC. Amino acids: CASSETGGWAEQFF.

With regard to this clone: This sample includes further DNA sequences coding for the same CDR3. The chain combines TRBV30 with TRBJ2-2, with 9 bases lining up with TRBD2. Germline lookup yields CDR1 GTSNPN and CDR2 SVGIG (reference sequence). V shed 4 bases and J 1 base; nucleotides not matched to a gene: 1. This CDR3 is 14 amino acids long. CDR3 DNA sequence: TGTGCCTGGAAACTAGCGGGGAACACCGGGGAGCTGTTTTTT. As protein: CAWKLAGNTGELFF. The full variable domain, with the rest looked up from reference TRBV30 and TRBJ2-2, is SQTIHQWPATLVQPVGSPLSLECTVEGTSNPNLYWYRQAAGRGLQLLFYSVGIGQISSEVPQNLSASRPQDRQFILSSKKLLLSDSGFYLCAWKLAGNTGELFFGEGSRLTVL.

V and J are TRBV5-1 and TRBJ2-3; D possibly corresponds to TRBD2 (5 bases). Deletions cut 7 bases from V and 0 bases from J, with 15 bases between. CDR1 is SGHRS and CDR2 is YFSETQ in the germline V gene. This CDR3 is 15 amino acids long. CDR3 in DNA: TGCGCCAGCGGATCCGCCCGCGGGAGCACAGATACGCAGTATTTT. Translated, it gives CASGSARGSTDTQYF.

The V and J genes are TRBV19 and TRBJ2-7; TRBD1 agrees at 8 bases. In germline, CDR1 is LNHDA, CDR2 SQIVND (reference sequence). The V gene end was trimmed by 2 bases and the J gene end by 5 bases; junction bases not matched to a gene: 5. The CDR3 has 14 amino acids. The CDR3 DNA reads as TGTGCCAGTAGTATATGGGGACAGGCGGACGAGCAGTACTTC. The encoded protein is CASSIWGQADEQYF.

The V gene is TRBV15, the J gene TRBJ2-1; D is uncertain. CDR3 length: 16 residues. V lost 0 bases and J 0 bases, leaving 9 bases between the germline ends. Germline V CDR1 and CDR2: LNHNV, YYDKDF (reference sequence). In nucleotides, the CDR3 is TGTGCCACCAGCAGAGAAGATTTCAGCTCCTACAATGAGCAGTTCTTC. Translating gives CATSREDFSSYNEQFF.

V usage is TRBV5-8 and J usage is TRBJ2-1; D may be TRBD1 (5 bases). Between the trimmed V and J ends, which lost 2 bases and 7 bases, there was a span of 13 bases. The CDR3 extends over 14 amino acids. CDR1 SGHTS and CDR2 YDEGEE come from the germline V gene. The CDR3 nucleotides read TGTGCCAGCAGCTTACCGACAGTGCTAAATGAGCAGTTCTTC. Protein: CASSLPTVLNEQFF.

The CDR3 is CASAKRGAQETQYF. CDR3 DNA: TGTGCCAGCGCCAAGCGGGGGGCTCAAGAGACCCAGTACTTC. The rearrangement uses TRBV19 and TRBJ2-5, with TRBD2 matching over 9 bases. This CDR3 comprises 14 residues. J was trimmed by 2 bases and V by 9 bases; bases with no gene match: 7. Germline-derived CDR1 and CDR2 are LNHDA and SQIVND (reference sequence).

This chain uses TRBV6-1 with TRBJ1-3; D unresolved. The V and J ends lost 1 base and 0 bases respectively, with 7 bases between them. Germline CDR1 reads MNHNS; CDR2 reads SASEGT. The CDR3 is made up of 15 amino acids. The CDR3 sequence: CASSEGYSSGNTIYF. The CDR3 DNA follows: TGTGCCAGCAGTGAAGGGTACAGCTCTGGAAACACCATATATTTT.

The V gene is TRBV9, the J gene TRBJ2-3; D assignment may be TRBD1 or TRBD2 (5 bases each). Trimming stripped 4 bases from V and 4 bases from J, with 16 bases between. CDR1 and CDR2 from the germline V gene are SGDLS and YYNGEE. This CDR3 is 15 amino acids long. The CDR3 sequence is CASSPGRPLSDTQYF. In DNA, the CDR3 is TGTGCCAGCAGCCCAGGGAGACCATTATCAGATACGCAGTATTTT.

The genes are TRBV28 and TRBJ1-2; D is possibly TRBD1 (6 bases). CDR1 and CDR2 (germline): MDHEN, SYDVKM. V lost 3 bases and J 4 bases, leaving 9 bases between the germline ends. The CDR3 loop spans 13 amino acids. For the CDR3, the DNA is TGTGCCAGCAGTTTGGGGGCTGCCTATGGCTACACCTTC. This encodes CASSLGAAYGYTF.

The rearrangement links TRBV13 to TRBJ2-7, with TRBD2 matching over 13 bases. This CDR3 region has 16 residues. Per germline, CDR1 PRHDT and CDR2 FYEKMQ (reference sequence). The V segment lost 3 bases and the J segment 4 bases; nucleotides outside the gene matches: 6. CDR3 DNA sequence: TGTGCCAGCAGCTTCGGGACTAGCGGGATGGAATACGAGCAGTACTTC. Translating gives CASSFGTSGMEYEQYF.

The chain recombines TRBV11-2 with TRBJ2-3; D is uncertain. This CDR3 has 16 amino acids. Germline CDR1 is SGHAT and CDR2 is FQNNGV. V shed 7 bases and J shed 6 bases, with 23 bases lying between them. CDR3 residues: CASIPLIPSVLDTQYF. The CDR3 coding sequence is TGTGCCAGCATCCCCCTAATCCCGAGCGTCTTGGATACGCAGTATTTT.

The chain is built from TRBV18 and TRBJ1-4; 10 nucleotides align to TRBD1. The CDR3 covers 16 residues. The ends lost 0 bases at V and 6 bases at J; junction bases unmatched: 4. Germline loops: CDR1 KGHSH, CDR2 LQKENI. In DNA form, the CDR3 reads TGTGCCAGCTCACCACCGACAGGGACAGGGGATGAAAAACTGTTTTTT. This sequence encodes CASSPPTGTGDEKLFF.

The J gene is TRBJ2-7, the V gene TRBV6-5; 8 bases align to TRBD1. The length of the CDR3 is 14 residues. Germline V gene lookup returns CDR1 MNHEY and CDR2 SVGAGI. The V and J ends lost 5 bases and 6 bases, in that order; junction bases with no gene match: 9. CDR3 in DNA: TGTGCCAGCAGTCCCGGGACAGGTCCCTCCGAGCAGTACTTC. Protein: CASSPGTGPSEQYF.

This chain joins TRBV28 and TRBJ2-1; 8 positions agree with TRBD2. The ends lost 4 bases at V and 0 bases at J; junction bases unmatched: 8. The CDR3 runs 17 residues. CDR1 MDHEN and CDR2 SYDVKM come from the germline V gene. The CDR3, as DNA: TGTGCCAGCAGTTCCTATTTAGCGGGGTTCTCCTACAATGAGCAGTTCTTC. This codes for CASSSYLAGFSYNEQFF.

This clone was picked up one time. The genes are TRBV19 and TRBJ2-5; no firm D call. CDR1 is LNHDA and CDR2 is SQIVND in the germline V gene (reference sequence). The CDR3 covers 15 residues. V lost 1 base and J 4 bases, leaving 13 bases between the germline ends. The CDR3 nucleotides read TGTGCCAGTAGTATAGTGACTGGTGGCACAGAGACCCAGTACTTC. Protein sequence: CASSIVTGGTETQYF.

The chain couples TRBV18 to TRBJ1-4; 7 nucleotides match TRBD1. Germline CDR1 reads KGHSH; CDR2 reads LQKENI. This CDR3 comprises 17 residues. Germline trimming cut 6 bases from V and 0 bases from J; bases unmatched to any gene: 10. CDR3: CASSRDRTSATNEKLFF. CDR3 coding DNA: TGTGCCAGCTCCCGGGACAGAACCTCTGCAACTAATGAAAAACTGTTTTTT.

V and J are TRBV10-2 and TRBJ2-5; D gene uncertain. Matching the DNA end better, TRBJ2-7 makes the J call doubtful. The CDR3 has 13 residues. Germline V lookup: CDR1 WSHSY, CDR2 SAAADI. For the CDR3, the DNA is TGCGCCAGCAGCTTCCAGAGCTCCTACGAGCAGTACTTC. This encodes CASSFQSSYEQYF.

This clone occurred once. The chain has TRBV7-2 and TRBJ1-2; TRBD1 might be the D (5 bases). CDR3 length equals 14 residues. Germline V gene data show CDR1 as SGHTA and CDR2 as FQGNSA. V was shortened by 5 bases and J by 2 bases, with 12 bases between the two germline ends. As DNA, the CDR3 is TGTGCCAGCAGCCTAACAGAGGGGAACTATGGCTACACCTTC. Its translation: CASSLTEGNYGYTF. The whole variable domain, filled in from reference TRBV7-2 and TRBJ1-2, reads GAGVSQSPSNKVTEKGKDVELRCDPISGHTALYWYRQSLGQGLEFLIYFQGNSAPDKSGLPSDRFSAERTGGSVSTLTIQRTQQEDSAVYLCASSLTEGNYGYTFGSGTRLTVV.

CDR3 sequence reads: CASSLAGTSGRARQFF. Written as DNA, the CDR3 is TGTGCCAGCAGCTTGGCCGGGACTAGCGGGAGGGCCCGGCAGTTCTTC. The V and J genes are TRBV5-4 and TRBJ2-1; the match to TRBD2 covers 16 bases. The germline V gene has CDR1 SGHNT and CDR2 YYREEE (reference sequence). After removal of 0 bases from V and 12 bases from J, the junction contained 6 bases not matched to a gene. This CDR3 region has 16 residues.